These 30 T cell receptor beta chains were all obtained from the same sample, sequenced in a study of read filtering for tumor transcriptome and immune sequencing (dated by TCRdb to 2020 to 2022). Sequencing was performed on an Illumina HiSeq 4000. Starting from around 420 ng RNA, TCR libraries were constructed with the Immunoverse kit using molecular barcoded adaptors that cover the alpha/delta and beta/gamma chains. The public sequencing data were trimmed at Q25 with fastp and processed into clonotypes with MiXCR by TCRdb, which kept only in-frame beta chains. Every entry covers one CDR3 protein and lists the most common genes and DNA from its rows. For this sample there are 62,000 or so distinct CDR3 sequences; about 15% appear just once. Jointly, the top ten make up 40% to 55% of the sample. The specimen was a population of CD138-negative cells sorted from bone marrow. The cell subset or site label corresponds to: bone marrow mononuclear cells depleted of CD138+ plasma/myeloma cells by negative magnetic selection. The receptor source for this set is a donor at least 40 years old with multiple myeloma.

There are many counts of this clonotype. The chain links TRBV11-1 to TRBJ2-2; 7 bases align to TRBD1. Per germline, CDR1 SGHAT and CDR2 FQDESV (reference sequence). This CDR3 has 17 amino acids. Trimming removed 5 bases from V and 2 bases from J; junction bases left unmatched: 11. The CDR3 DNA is TGTGCCAGCAGCGGACAGGTTTCAGGGGACAACACCGGGGAGCTGTTTTTT. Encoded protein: CASSGQVSGDNTGELFF.

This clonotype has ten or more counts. As DNA, the CDR3 is TGCGCCAGCAGCCCCTCTGGGACTAGCGGGAGCTTTTTCGCGTACAATGAGCAGTTCTTC. Translating gives CASSPSGTSGSFFAYNEQFF. V and J are TRBV4-1 and TRBJ2-1; TRBD2 matches 14 bases. Germline CDR1 and CDR2: MGHRA and YSYEKL. The CDR3 is 20 amino acids. Trimming removed 4 bases from V and 4 bases from J; junction bases left unmatched: 15.

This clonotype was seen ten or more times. This CDR3 is CASSNRDRVDEQYF. DNA for the CDR3: TGTGCCAGCAGCAACCGGGACAGGGTCGACGAGCAGTACTTC. The V gene is TRBV11-3, the J gene TRBJ2-7; 9 bases line up with TRBD1. CDR3 length: 14 residues. Germline CDR1 and CDR2: SGHNT and YENEEA. Trimming removed 5 bases from V and 5 bases from J; junction bases left unmatched: 7.

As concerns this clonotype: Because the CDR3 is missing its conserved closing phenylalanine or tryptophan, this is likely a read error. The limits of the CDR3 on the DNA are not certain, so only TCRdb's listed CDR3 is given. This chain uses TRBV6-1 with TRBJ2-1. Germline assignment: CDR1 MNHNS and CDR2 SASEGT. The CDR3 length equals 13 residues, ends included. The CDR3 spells CASQHTVAGQVLI.

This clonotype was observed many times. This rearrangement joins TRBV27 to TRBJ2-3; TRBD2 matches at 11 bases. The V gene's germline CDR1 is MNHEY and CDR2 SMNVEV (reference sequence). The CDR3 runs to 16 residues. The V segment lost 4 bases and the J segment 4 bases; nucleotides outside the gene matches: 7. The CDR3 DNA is TGTGCCAGCAGTTCTCAGATAGCGGGAGGGGCAGATACGCAGTATTTT. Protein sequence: CASSSQIAGGADTQYF.

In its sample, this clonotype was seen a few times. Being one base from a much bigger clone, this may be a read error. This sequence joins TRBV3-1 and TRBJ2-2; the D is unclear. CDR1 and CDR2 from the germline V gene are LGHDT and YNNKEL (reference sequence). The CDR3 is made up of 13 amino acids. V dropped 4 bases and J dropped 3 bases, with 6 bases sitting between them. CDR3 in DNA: TGTGCCAGCAGCCCCGAGGACACCGGGGAGCTGTTTTTT. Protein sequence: CASSPEDTGELFF. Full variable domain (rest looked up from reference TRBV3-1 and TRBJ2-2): DTAVSQTPKYLVTQMGNDKSIKCEQNLGHDTMYWYKQDSKKFLKIMFSYNNKELIINETVPNRFSPKSPDKAHLNLHINSLELGDSAVYFCASSPEDTGELFFGEGSRLTVL.

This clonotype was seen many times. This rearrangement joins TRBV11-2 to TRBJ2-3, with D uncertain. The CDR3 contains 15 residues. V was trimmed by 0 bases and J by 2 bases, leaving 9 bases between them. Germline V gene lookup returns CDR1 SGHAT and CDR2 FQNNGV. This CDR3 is CASSLEVTPTDTQYF. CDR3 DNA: TGTGCCAGCAGCTTAGAGGTCACTCCCACAGATACGCAGTATTTT. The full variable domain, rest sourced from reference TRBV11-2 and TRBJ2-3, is EAGVAQSPRYKIIEKRQSVAFWCNPISGHATLYWYQQILGQGPKLLIQFQNNGVVDDSQLPKDRFSAERLKGVDSTLKIQPAKLEDSAVYLCASSLEVTPTDTQYFGPGTRLTVL.

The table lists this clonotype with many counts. The CDR3 DNA is TGTGCCAGCAGCTCCCACAGGGGGCTAAACACTGAAGCTTTCTTT. Translating it yields CASSSHRGLNTEAFF. The chain carries TRBV14 and TRBJ1-1; 9 nucleotides line up with TRBD1. After removal of 5 bases from V and 2 bases from J, the junction contained 6 bases not matched to a gene. The CDR3 extends over 15 amino acids. Germline values: CDR1 SGHDN, CDR2 FVKESK.

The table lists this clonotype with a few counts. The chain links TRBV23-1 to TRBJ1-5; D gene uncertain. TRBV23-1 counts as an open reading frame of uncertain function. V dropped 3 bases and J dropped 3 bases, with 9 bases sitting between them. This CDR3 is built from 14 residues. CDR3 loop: CASSQLGSNQPQHF. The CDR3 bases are TGCGCCAGCAGTCAGTTGGGATCCAATCAGCCCCAGCATTTT.

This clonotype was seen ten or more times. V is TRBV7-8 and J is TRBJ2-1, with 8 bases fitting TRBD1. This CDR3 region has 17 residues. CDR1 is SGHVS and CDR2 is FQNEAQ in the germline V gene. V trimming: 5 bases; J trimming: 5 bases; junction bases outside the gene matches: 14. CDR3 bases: TGTGCCAGCAGCCGACGGCCCCCAGGGGGCCAAAACAATGAGCAGTTCTTC. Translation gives CASSRRPPGGQNNEQFF.

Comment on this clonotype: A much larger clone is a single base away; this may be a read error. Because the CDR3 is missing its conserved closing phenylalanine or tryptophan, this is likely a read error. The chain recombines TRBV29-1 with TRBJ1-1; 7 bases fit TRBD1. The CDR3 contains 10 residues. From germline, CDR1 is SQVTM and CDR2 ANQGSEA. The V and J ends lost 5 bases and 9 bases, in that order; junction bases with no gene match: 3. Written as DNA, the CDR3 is TGCAGCGTTTACAGGGGCAAAGCTTTCCTT. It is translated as CSVYRGKAFL.

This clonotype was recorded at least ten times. CDR3 protein: CASEVGTGELFF. Here the CDR3 DNA reads TGCGCCAGCGAAGTGGGTACCGGGGAGCTGTTTTTT. This chain uses TRBV4-1 with TRBJ2-2; D call uncertain. V was cut by 8 bases and J by 5 bases, with 9 bases left in between. Per germline, CDR1 MGHRA and CDR2 YSYEKL. CDR3 length: 12 amino acids.

The CDR3 loop reads CASSLPRGEETQYF. CDR3 bases: TGTGCCAGCAGCCTGCCCAGAGGGGAAGAGACCCAGTACTTC. The J gene is TRBJ2-5, the V gene TRBV3-1; D may correspond to TRBD1 or TRBD2 (5 bases each). Germline CDR1 is LGHDT and CDR2 is YNNKEL (reference sequence). The CDR3 extends over 14 amino acids. V was trimmed by 4 bases and J by 3 bases, leaving 12 bases between them.

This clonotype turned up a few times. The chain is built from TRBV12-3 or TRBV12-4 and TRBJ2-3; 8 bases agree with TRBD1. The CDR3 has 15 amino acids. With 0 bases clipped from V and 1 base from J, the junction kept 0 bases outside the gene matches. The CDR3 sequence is CASSLADRGTDTQYF. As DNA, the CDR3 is TGTGCCAGCAGTTTAGCGGACAGGGGCACAGATACGCAGTATTTT.

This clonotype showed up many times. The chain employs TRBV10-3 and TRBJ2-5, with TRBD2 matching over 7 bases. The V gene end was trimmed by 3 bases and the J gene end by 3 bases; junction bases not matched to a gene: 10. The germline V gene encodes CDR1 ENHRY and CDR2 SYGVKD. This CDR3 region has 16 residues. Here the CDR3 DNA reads TGTGCCATCAGTGATCCCGCGCGGCTAGCGGAAGAGACCCAGTACTTC. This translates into CAISDPARLAEETQYF.

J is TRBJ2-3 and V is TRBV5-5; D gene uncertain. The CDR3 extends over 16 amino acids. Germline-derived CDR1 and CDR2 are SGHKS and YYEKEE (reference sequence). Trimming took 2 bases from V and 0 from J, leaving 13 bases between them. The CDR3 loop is CASSFVQTSSTDTQYF. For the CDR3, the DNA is TGTGCCAGCAGCTTTGTACAGACTTCTAGCACAGATACGCAGTATTTT.

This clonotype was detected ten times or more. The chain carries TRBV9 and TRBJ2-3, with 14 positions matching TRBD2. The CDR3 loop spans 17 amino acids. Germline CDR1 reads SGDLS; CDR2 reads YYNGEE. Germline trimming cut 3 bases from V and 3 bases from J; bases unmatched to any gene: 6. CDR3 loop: CASSAGLAGVSTDTQYF. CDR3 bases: TGTGCCAGCAGCGCGGGACTAGCGGGAGTCTCTACAGATACGCAGTATTTT. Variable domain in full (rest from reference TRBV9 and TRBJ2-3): DSGVTQTPKHLITATGQRVTLRCSPRSGDLSVYWYQQSLDQGLQFLIQYYNGEERAKGNILERFSAQQFPDLHSELNLSSLELGDSALYFCASSAGLAGVSTDTQYFGPGTRLTVL.

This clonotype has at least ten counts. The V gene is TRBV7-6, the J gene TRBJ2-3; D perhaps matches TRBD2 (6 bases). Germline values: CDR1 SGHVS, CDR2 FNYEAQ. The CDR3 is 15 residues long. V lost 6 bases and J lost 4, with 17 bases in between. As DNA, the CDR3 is TGTGCCAGCAGTCCACTAGCTGCCGGTGCAGATACGCAGTATTTT. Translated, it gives CASSPLAAGADTQYF.

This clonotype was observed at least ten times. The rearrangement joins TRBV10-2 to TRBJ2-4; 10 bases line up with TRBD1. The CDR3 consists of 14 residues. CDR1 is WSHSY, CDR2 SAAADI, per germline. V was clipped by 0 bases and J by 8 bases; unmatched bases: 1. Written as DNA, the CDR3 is TGCGCCAGCAGTGAGTCAGGACAGGGGGACATTCAGTACTTC. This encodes CASSESGQGDIQYF.

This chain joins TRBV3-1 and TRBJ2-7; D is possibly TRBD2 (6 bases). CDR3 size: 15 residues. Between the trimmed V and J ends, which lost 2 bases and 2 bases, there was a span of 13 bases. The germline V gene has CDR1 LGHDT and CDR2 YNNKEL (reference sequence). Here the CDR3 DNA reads TGTGCCAGCAGCCAAAGCTGGCGGGGAACCTACGAGCAGTACTTC. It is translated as CASSQSWRGTYEQYF.

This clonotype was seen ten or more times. DNA for the CDR3: TGTGCCAGCAGTTTACGGGGGGGAGTCGGCACTGAAGCTTTCTTT. It yields the protein CASSLRGGVGTEAFF. The chain couples TRBV27 to TRBJ1-1, with D possibly matching TRBD1 (5 bases). The V gene's germline CDR1 is MNHEY and CDR2 SMNVEV (reference sequence). V lost 2 bases, J lost 4 bases, and 14 bases lay in between. This CDR3 has 15 amino acids.

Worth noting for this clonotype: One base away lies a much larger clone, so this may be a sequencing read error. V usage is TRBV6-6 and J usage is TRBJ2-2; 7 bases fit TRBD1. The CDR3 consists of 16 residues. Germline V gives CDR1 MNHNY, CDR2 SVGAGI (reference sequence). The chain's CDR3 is CASSYPGTANTGELSF. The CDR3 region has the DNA TGTGCCAGCAGTTACCCCGGGACAGCGAACACCGGGGAGCTGTCTTTT.

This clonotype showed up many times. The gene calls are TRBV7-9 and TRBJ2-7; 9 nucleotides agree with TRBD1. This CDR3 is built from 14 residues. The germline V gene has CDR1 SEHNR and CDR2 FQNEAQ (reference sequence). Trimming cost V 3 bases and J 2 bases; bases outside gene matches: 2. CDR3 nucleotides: TGTGCCAGCAGCTTTGACAGGGGGGCCTACGAGCAGTACTTC. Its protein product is CASSFDRGAYEQYF.

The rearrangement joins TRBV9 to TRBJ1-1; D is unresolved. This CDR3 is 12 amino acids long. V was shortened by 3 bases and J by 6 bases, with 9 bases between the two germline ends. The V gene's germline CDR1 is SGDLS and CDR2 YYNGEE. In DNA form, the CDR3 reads TGTGCCAGCAGCGGACTATACGCTGAAGCTTTCTTT. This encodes CASSGLYAEAFF.

In nucleotides, the CDR3 is TGCAGCGTTGACCCCAAAGCCGGGCTTAGAGGAGAGACCCAGTACTTC. Its translation is CSVDPKAGLRGETQYF. The chain uses TRBV29-1 and TRBJ2-5; no clear D gene. CDR1 SQVTM and CDR2 ANQGSEA come from the germline V gene. The CDR3 contains 16 residues. The V end was cut by 3 bases, the J end by 4 bases, with 21 bases between.

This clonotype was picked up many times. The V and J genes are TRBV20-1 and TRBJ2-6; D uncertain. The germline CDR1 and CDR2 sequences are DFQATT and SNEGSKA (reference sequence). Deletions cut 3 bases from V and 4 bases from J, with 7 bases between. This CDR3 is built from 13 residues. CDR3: CSASPPGANVLTF. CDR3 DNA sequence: TGCAGTGCTAGCCCCCCCGGGGCCAACGTCCTGACTTTC.

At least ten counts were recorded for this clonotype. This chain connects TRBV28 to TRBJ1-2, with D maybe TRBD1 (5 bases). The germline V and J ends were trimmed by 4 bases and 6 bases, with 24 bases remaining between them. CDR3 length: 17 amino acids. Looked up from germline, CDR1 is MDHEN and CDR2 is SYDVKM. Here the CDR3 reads CASSSAGKGVAVNGYTF. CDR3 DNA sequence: TGTGCCAGCAGTTCAGCAGGGAAAGGGGTGGCGGTAAATGGCTACACCTTC.

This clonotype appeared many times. CDR3 DNA sequence: TGTGCCAGTAGCCCACAAGGGGGGAGCTATAGCAATCAGCCCCAGCATTTT. This translates into CASSPQGGSYSNQPQHF. The rearrangement links TRBV19 to TRBJ1-5; tentative D call: TRBD1 (6 bases). Germline V gene sequence: CDR1 LNHDA, CDR2 SQIVND (reference sequence). This CDR3 region has 17 residues. The V end was cut by 6 bases, the J end by 0 bases, with 18 bases between.

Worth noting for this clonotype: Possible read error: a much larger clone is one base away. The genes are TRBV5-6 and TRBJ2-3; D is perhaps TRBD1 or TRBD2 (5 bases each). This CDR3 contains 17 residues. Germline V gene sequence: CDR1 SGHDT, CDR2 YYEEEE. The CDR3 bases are TGTGCCGGCAGCCTGGTCGGGCAGGGTCGGGACACAGATACGCAGTATTTT. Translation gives CAGSLVGQGRDTDTQYF.

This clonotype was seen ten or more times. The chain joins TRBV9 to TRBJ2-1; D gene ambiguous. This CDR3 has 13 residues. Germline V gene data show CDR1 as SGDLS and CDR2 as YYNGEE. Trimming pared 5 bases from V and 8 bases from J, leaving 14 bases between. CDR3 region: CASRGGIPDEQFF. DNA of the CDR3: TGTGCCAGCAGGGGCGGAATCCCCGATGAGCAGTTCTTC.